Each of the 7 T cell receptor beta chains below was sequenced from the same sample in a study of T-cell memory formation after mild COVID-19. Each CDR3 protein is one row after TCRdb ran MiXCR on the 5' RACE reads. The sample lists hundreds of thousands of distinct CDR3 sequences, approximately 16% occurring once. Sequenced: PBMCs or a T cell subset sorted from them (not recorded which). These receptors were obtained from a man aged 18 to 35 who had mild COVID-19 (a few samples of this study predate the infection). Cell type and time point are not known.

This sequence joins TRBV4-1 and TRBJ2-7; D may match TRBD1 or TRBD2 (6 bases each). Trimming took off 3 bases at V and 2 bases at J, with 20 bases between the two ends. The CDR3 spans 17 residues. Germline V gives CDR1 MGHRA, CDR2 YSYEKL. The CDR3 here is CASSQQLGGPWAYEQYV. The CDR3 region has the DNA TGCGCCAGCAGCCAGCAGTTGGGGGGCCCGTGGGCCTACGAGCAGTACGTC.

This clonotype has a handful of counts. This chain connects TRBV27 to TRBJ2-5; 8 bases align to TRBD2. The CDR3 is 13 residues long. The ends lost 8 bases at V and 7 bases at J; junction bases unmatched: 9. Germline V lookup: CDR1 MNHEY, CDR2 SMNVEV (reference sequence). CDR3 nucleotide sequence: TGTGCCAGCCGCTCCGGGACTAGAGGGACCCAGTACTTC. This sequence encodes CASRSGTRGTQYF.

This clonotype showed up just a few times. This sequence joins TRBV12-3 or TRBV12-4 and TRBJ2-1; D ambiguous. This CDR3 comprises 11 residues. V was trimmed by 3 bases and J by 12 bases, leaving 9 bases between them. The CDR3 nucleotides read TGTGCCAGCAGTTTGCGCTACCGGCAGTTCTTC. Its translation is CASSLRYRQFF.

V usage is TRBV6-2 or TRBV6-3 and J usage is TRBJ1-2, with unresolved D. Trimming pared 7 bases from V and 4 bases from J, leaving 13 bases between. The CDR3 sequence is 13 residues long. CDR1 is MNHEY, CDR2 SVGEGT, per germline. DNA for the CDR3: TGTGCCAGCACCCCGTTTGAACTCTATGGCTACACCTTC. This encodes CASTPFELYGYTF.

This sequence joins TRBV30 and TRBJ2-7, with TRBD2 as a possible D gene (5 bases). Trimming cost V 5 bases and J 7 bases, with 18 bases left between them. Germline CDR1 GTSNPN, CDR2 SVGIG (reference sequence). The CDR3 totals 13 residues. CDR3 protein: CAWGRAGPLEQYF. The CDR3 nucleotides read TGTGCCTGGGGGCGGGCAGGCCCCCTGGAGCAGTACTTC.

This clonotype appeared many times. The chain carries TRBV7-7 and TRBJ2-3, with 9 bases that match TRBD1. CDR1 and CDR2 from the germline V gene are SSHAT and FNYEAQ (reference sequence). The CDR3 has 15 amino acids. Trimming removed 7 bases from V and 1 base from J; junction bases left unmatched: 6. CDR3 sequence: CASTLGTGRTDTQYF. The CDR3, as DNA: TGTGCCAGCACCCTGGGGACAGGGCGCACAGATACGCAGTATTTT.

The table lists this clonotype with a few counts. The chain is built from TRBV6-5 and TRBJ2-7, with D tentatively TRBD1 (5 bases). Per germline, CDR1 MNHEY and CDR2 SVGAGI. The CDR3 sequence is 15 residues long. Trimming stripped 7 bases from V and 0 bases from J, with 16 bases between. The CDR3 protein is CASKQAALSSYEQYF. The CDR3 DNA is TGTGCCAGCAAACAGGCCGCCCTTAGCTCCTACGAGCAGTACTTC.